One and the same sample provided the 30 T cell receptor beta chains below, sequenced in a study of T cell repertoires in cytomegalovirus infection. These receptors' antigens are unknown. MiXCR, applied by TCRdb to the reads, yields one record per CDR3 protein. The sample records 450,000 to 600,000 distinct CDR3 sequences, 33% being singletons. Source: cultured PBMCs, taken from culture after CMV antigen stimulation. The receptor set was obtained from a human donor in good health (CMV status not recorded). Some clones in this sample may be carry-over from other donors' samples.

Only a few counts were recorded for this clonotype. This chain uses TRBV24-1 with TRBJ2-3; a weak D match, TRBD1 (5 bases). The CDR3 consists of 12 residues. Trimming pared 7 bases from V and 6 bases from J, leaving 10 bases between. Germline assignment: CDR1 KGHDR and CDR2 SFDVKD. CDR3 sequence reads: CATSSGMDTQYF. The CDR3 DNA is TGTGCCACCAGCTCAGGGATGGATACGCAGTATTTT.

This chain uses TRBV12-3 or TRBV12-4 with TRBJ2-6; 9 positions agree with TRBD2. The CDR3 covers 17 residues. Losses at the gene ends were 8 bases for V and 4 bases for J; bases not matched to a gene: 12. The CDR3 loop reads CASPPLREGGGANVLTF. The CDR3 nucleotides are TGTGCCAGCCCCCCCCTGCGGGAGGGGGGGGGGGCCAACGTCCTGACTTTC.

Concerning this clonotype: A read error may be the cause here, since a much bigger clone is one base away. The chain has TRBV7-2 and TRBJ1-2; TRBD1 aligns across 7 bases. CDR1 is SGHTA, CDR2 FQGNSA, per germline. The V and J ends lost 5 bases and 4 bases, in that order; junction bases with no gene match: 4. CDR3 length: 13 residues. The CDR3 bases are TGTGCCAGCAGCGAGACAGGGCTCTATGGCTACACCTTC. Its translation is CASSETGLYGYTF.

This chain joins TRBV20-1 and TRBJ2-2; a possible D gene is TRBD2 (5 bases). The CDR3 is made up of 13 amino acids. Germline V CDR1 and CDR2: DFQATT, SNEGSKA (reference sequence). V lost 3 bases and J lost 7, with 12 bases in between. The CDR3 nucleotides are TGCAGTGCTAGGGAAGGAAGCGGCGGGGAGCTGTTTTTT. It encodes CSAREGSGGELFF.

This clonotype showed up just a few times. The rearrangement uses TRBV4-3 and TRBJ1-2, with D unclear. The germline V gene encodes CDR1 LGHNA and CDR2 YSLEER. Between the trimmed V and J ends, which lost 5 bases and 3 bases, there was a span of 22 bases. The length of the CDR3 is 17 residues. CDR3 coding DNA: TGCGCCAGCAGCTATACGTCCGGGCAACGCGAGTACTATGGCTACACCTTC. This encodes CASSYTSGQREYYGYTF.

This chain connects TRBV11-2 to TRBJ1-4, with TRBD1 matching 8 bases. Trimming took 6 bases from V and 7 from J; bases not matched to a gene: 13. The CDR3 runs to 16 residues. Germline V gene data show CDR1 as SGHAT and CDR2 as FQNNGV. DNA for the CDR3: TGTGCCAGCAGTCCCATCAGGGGGCGGATGGGTGAAAAACTGTTTTTT. Encoded protein: CASSPIRGRMGEKLFF.

The chain employs TRBV5-1 and TRBJ2-7; D is unclear. Germline loops: CDR1 SGHRS, CDR2 YFSETQ. The CDR3 is 15 residues long. V was pared by 1 base and J by 5 bases, with 16 bases between. CDR3 DNA: TGCGCCAGCAGCTTGATCCCTGGGATCATGGACGAGCAGTACTTC. It translates to CASSLIPGIMDEQYF.

This clonotype was counted only a few times. This rearrangement joins TRBV20-1 to TRBJ1-1; tentative D call: TRBD1 (5 bases). CDR3 size: 11 residues. Deletions cut 6 bases from V and 5 bases from J, with 10 bases between. Germline V lookup: CDR1 DFQATT, CDR2 SNEGSKA (reference sequence). CDR3 DNA: TGCAGTGCAGCGGGGGGGACTGAAGCTTTCTTT. It translates to CSAAGGTEAFF.

A note on this clonotype: Compared with germline, one end of the junction differs, possibly owing to a read error. The chain joins TRBV12-3 or TRBV12-4 to TRBJ1-1; possibly TRBD1 for D (5 bases). CDR3 size: 12 residues. The CDR3 nucleotides read TGTGCCAGCAGTGGGGACGGTTTGGTAGCCTCATTT. Amino acids: CASSGDGLVASF.

This clonotype appeared a few times. The V and J genes are TRBV27 and TRBJ2-7, with 9 bases identical to TRBD1. CDR3 length: 13 amino acids. The junction had 5 bases not matched to a gene; V was cut back by 6 bases and J by 5 bases. CDR1 and CDR2 from the germline V gene are MNHEY and SMNVEV (reference sequence). The DNA for the CDR3 is TGTGCCAGCAGATATACAGGGGGCGACGAGCAGTACGTC. Its translation is CASRYTGGDEQYV.

This clonotype has just a few counts. This chain links TRBV6-2 or TRBV6-3 with TRBJ2-7, with TRBD1 identical over 7 bases. Trimming at V came to 6 bases and at J to 6 bases, leaving 5 bases not matched to a gene. This CDR3 spans 12 amino acids. Germline CDR1 reads MNHEY; CDR2 reads SVGEGT. The CDR3 here is CASSRTGAEQYV. As DNA, the CDR3 is TGTGCCAGCAGCCGAACAGGGGCCGAGCAGTACGTC.

The CDR3 DNA reads TGTGCCAGCAGCTTTGGACTAGTCAATGAGCAGTTCTTC. It translates to CASSFGLVNEQFF. V is TRBV7-2 and J is TRBJ2-1; 7 bases fit TRBD2. With V trimmed by 3 bases and J by 6 bases, 2 bases remained unmatched. CDR1 is SGHTA, CDR2 FQGNSA, per germline. The CDR3 loop spans 13 amino acids.

The chain is built from TRBV27 and TRBJ2-5, with TRBD2 matching 7 bases. J gave up 1 base and V 7 bases, and 6 bases lay outside the gene matches. Germline lookup yields CDR1 MNHEY and CDR2 SMNVEV (reference sequence). The CDR3 is made up of 14 amino acids. Here the CDR3 DNA reads TGTGCCAGCAATGCGGGAGTTAGCCAAGAGACCCAGTACTTC. Translating it yields CASNAGVSQETQYF.

J is TRBJ2-1 and V is TRBV24-1; 14 bases agree with TRBD2. Germline trimming cut 4 bases from V and 1 base from J; bases unmatched to any gene: 5. The V gene's germline CDR1 is KGHDR and CDR2 SFDVKD. The CDR3 has 18 residues. CDR3 nucleotides: TGTGCCACCAGTGACGGACTAGCGGGAGGCCGATCCTACAATGAGCAGTTCTTC. It translates to CATSDGLAGGRSYNEQFF.

V usage is TRBV7-4 and J usage is TRBJ2-3, with TRBD1 matching over 9 bases. The trim removed 4 bases at V and 7 bases at J, leaving 3 bases unmatched. CDR3 length: 13 amino acids. From germline, CDR1 is SGHVT and CDR2 SQSDAQ. CDR3 protein: CASSSGTGHTQYF. For the CDR3, the DNA is TGTGCCAGCAGCTCCGGGACAGGGCATACGCAGTATTTT. Based on the CDR3 plus reference TRBV7-4 and TRBJ2-3, the full variable domain is GAGVSQSPRYKVAKRGRDVALRCDSISGHVTLYWYRQTLGQGSEVLTYSQSDAQRDKSGRPSGRFSAERPERSVSTLKIQRTEQGDSAVYLCASSSGTGHTQYFGPGTRLTVL.

This clonotype was counted a few times. This sequence joins TRBV25-1 and TRBJ2-4, with 7 bases aligning to TRBD2. The CDR3 is made up of 14 amino acids. V dropped 2 bases and J dropped 8; count of bases not matched to a gene: 6. CDR1 and CDR2 (germline): MGHDK, SYGVNS. The DNA for the CDR3 is TGTGCCAGCAGTGAAGTCAGCGGGACTGACATTCAGTACTTC. Translating it yields CASSEVSGTDIQYF.

This clonotype was observed a handful of times. The rearrangement joins TRBV12-3 or TRBV12-4 to TRBJ2-5, with 12 positions matching TRBD2. This CDR3 region has 16 residues. V lost 5 bases, J lost 4 bases, and 8 bases stayed unmatched. CDR3: CASSPTSGRRVETQYF. As DNA, the CDR3 is TGTGCCAGCAGTCCCACTAGCGGGAGGCGGGTAGAGACCCAGTACTTC.

There are many counts of this clonotype. This chain links TRBV6-1 with TRBJ2-1; D not certain. Germline values: CDR1 MNHNS, CDR2 SASEGT. Trimming took 1 base from V and 10 from J, leaving 20 bases between them. CDR3 length: 16 amino acids. As DNA, the CDR3 is TGTGCCAGCAGTGAAGACCCAGGTACCCATTCTAACGAGCAGTTCTTC. Protein product: CASSEDPGTHSNEQFF.

This clonotype occurred a few times. This CDR3 reads CAISEVAADIDTQYF. The CDR3 DNA reads as TGTGCCATCAGTGAGGTGGCCGCCGACATAGATACGCAGTATTTT. The V gene is TRBV10-3, the J gene TRBJ2-3; no reliable D call. The length of the CDR3 is 15 residues. Germline CDR1 and CDR2: ENHRY and SYGVKD. Trimming took off 2 bases at V and 5 bases at J, with 14 bases between the two ends.

The chain recombines TRBV7-8 with TRBJ1-5; TRBD1 might be the D (6 bases). V shed 1 base and J shed 9 bases, with 16 bases lying between them. The germline CDR1 and CDR2 sequences are SGHVS and FQNEAQ. The CDR3 is 15 residues long. The CDR3 reads CASSLGGGGLRPQHF. CDR3 nucleotides: TGTGCCAGCAGCTTAGGGGGGGGGGGGCTAAGGCCCCAGCATTTT.

The chain employs TRBV7-2 and TRBJ2-3; the match to TRBD2 covers 9 bases. Trimming took 7 bases from V and 2 from J; bases not matched to a gene: 13. This CDR3 contains 17 residues. Germline loops: CDR1 SGHTA, CDR2 FQGNSA. The CDR3 loop is CASNPRRTSVITDTQYF. For the CDR3, the DNA is TGTGCCAGCAACCCACGCAGGACTAGCGTAATCACAGATACGCAGTATTTT.

This clonotype was counted a few times. The genes are TRBV7-9 and TRBJ1-6; D remains ambiguous. This CDR3 has 12 amino acids. V gave up 5 bases and J gave up 8 bases, with 7 bases separating them. The germline CDR1 and CDR2 sequences are SEHNR and FQNEAQ (reference sequence). The chain's CDR3 is CASSAGDSPLHF. DNA of the CDR3: TGTGCCAGCAGCGCGGGCGATTCACCCCTCCACTTT.

This clonotype has at least ten counts. The chain couples TRBV7-6 to TRBJ2-4, with D uncertain. V was cut by 4 bases and J by 2 bases, with 18 bases left in between. The CDR3 runs 17 residues. Looked up from germline, CDR1 is SGHVS and CDR2 is FNYEAQ. The CDR3 reads CASSSPGSLATKNIQYF. CDR3 nucleotides: TGTGCCAGCAGCTCCCCTGGTAGTCTGGCAACCAAAAACATTCAGTACTTC.

This rearrangement joins TRBV3-1 to TRBJ1-1; 10 nucleotides match TRBD1. This CDR3 contains 15 residues. The J segment lost 1 base and the V segment lost 5 bases, leaving 4 bases of the junction unmatched. The V gene's germline CDR1 is LGHDT and CDR2 YNNKEL (reference sequence). CDR3 sequence (DNA): TGTGCCAGCAGCAAGGGACAGGGGAGGAACACTGAAGCTTTCTTT. This translates into CASSKGQGRNTEAFF.

The V and J genes are TRBV4-1 and TRBJ2-1; D not resolved. Trimming removed 0 bases at V and 0 bases at J, with 6 bases between. This CDR3 has 15 residues. From germline, CDR1 is MGHRA and CDR2 YSYEKL. CDR3 coding DNA: TGCGCCAGCAGCCAAGATGGAGACTCCTACAATGAGCAGTTCTTC. Protein: CASSQDGDSYNEQFF.

The chain combines TRBV5-5 with TRBJ2-1; 7 bases match TRBD2. Germline V lookup: CDR1 SGHKS, CDR2 YYEKEE (reference sequence). The CDR3 has 13 amino acids. Trimming cost V 5 bases and J 9 bases; bases outside gene matches: 8. The DNA of the CDR3 is TGTGCCAGCAGAGAAACTAGCGAGGGTGAGCAGTTCTTC. Amino acids: CASRETSEGEQFF.

This clonotype was detected many times. The chain is built from TRBV19 and TRBJ2-7; TRBD2 agrees at 10 bases. The length of the CDR3 is 14 residues. V was pared by 9 bases and J by 5 bases, with 10 bases of the junction left unmatched. In germline, CDR1 is LNHDA, CDR2 SQIVND (reference sequence). CDR3 in amino acids: CASSRAGGPDEQYV. CDR3 nucleotide sequence: TGTGCCAGCTCCCGAGCGGGAGGGCCGGACGAGCAGTACGTC.

A few counts support this clonotype. The chain carries TRBV7-9 and TRBJ2-3, with 10 bases identical to TRBD1. V shed 5 bases and J 4 bases; nucleotides not matched to a gene: 6. The CDR3 is made up of 15 amino acids. Germline lookup yields CDR1 SEHNR and CDR2 FQNEAQ (reference sequence). The DNA of the CDR3 is TGTGCCAGCAGCAGACCCGGGACAGGGGCAGATACGCAGTATTTT. This sequence encodes CASSRPGTGADTQYF.

This clonotype was recorded a few times. The CDR3 DNA is TGTGCCAGCAGACTCCGGGACAGGGATGCCTACGAGCAGTACGTC. Amino acid sequence: CASRLRDRDAYEQYV. V and J are TRBV6-2 or TRBV6-3 and TRBJ2-7; 9 positions agree with TRBD1. This CDR3 is 15 amino acids long. Germline V lookup: CDR1 MNHEY, CDR2 SVGEGT. V lost 6 bases, J lost 2 bases, and 8 bases stayed unmatched.

The chain joins TRBV12-3 or TRBV12-4 to TRBJ1-1; D not certain. There are 17 residues in the CDR3. Trimming removed 2 bases from V and 0 bases from J, with 16 bases in between. The CDR3 spells CASSLLVLGDLNTEAFF. Here the CDR3 DNA reads TGTGCCAGCAGTTTATTGGTACTCGGTGATTTGAACACTGAAGCTTTCTTT.